Listed below are T cell receptor beta chains from one sample, sequenced in a study of monozygotic twins with inflammatory bowel disease. TCRdb reprocessed the 5' RACE reads, keeping one entry per CDR3 protein, no DNA. Here the sample table reports roughly 160,000 distinct CDR3 sequences. Sample: blood. These receptors were taken from a human donor with ulcerative colitis or Crohn's disease, or a healthy co-twin of an affected twin (not recorded which). CDR3s include the opening cysteine and the closing phenylalanine or tryptophan.

cdr3_length j_call v_call cdr3_aa
13 TRBJ1-4 TRBV27 CASSPWDRGKLFF
17 TRBJ2-2 TRBV18 CASSVGFGQGITGELFF
16 TRBJ2-6 TRBV28 CATQREAPSGANVLTF
15 TRBJ2-3 TRBV20-1 CSASGVESSTDTQYF
16 TRBJ2-1 TRBV5-1 CASSSRLSGGGNEQFF
13 TRBJ1-1 TRBV19 CASTPEGRLEAFF
12 TRBJ1-2 TRBV12-3/TRBV12-4 CASSFFGVGYTF
14 TRBJ2-3 TRBV6-1 CASGRVGVEDTQYF
15 TRBJ2-3 TRBV7-2 CASSGDRGLGDTQYF
15 TRBJ2-7 TRBV7-2 CASSPSGTASYEQYF
12 TRBJ2-7 TRBV20-1 CSASGWELEQYF
15 TRBJ2-1 TRBV7-2 CASSFLSGRAYEQFF
12 TRBJ1-2 TRBV6-5 CASGQGNYGYTF
13 TRBJ1-5 TRBV20-1 CSAKSTQKQPQHF
15 TRBJ2-3 TRBV19 CASSWRDKSTDTQYF
15 TRBJ1-5 TRBV20-1 CSASIRTGVNQPQHF
15 TRBJ2-2 TRBV9 CASSIDPGLTGELFF
13 TRBJ1-3 TRBV30 CAWKRTAGNTIYF
14 TRBJ1-1 TRBV10-3 CAIGSKASNTEAFF
15 TRBJ1-5 TRBV2 CASSNRWDSNQPQHF
15 TRBJ1-2 TRBV12-3/TRBV12-4 CASSLALTGQYGYTF
17 TRBJ2-1 TRBV4-1 CASSQDLISASYNEQFF
13 TRBJ2-2 TRBV5-1 CASSLERTGELFF
11 TRBJ1-2 TRBV6-6 CASRGRGDYTF
14 TRBJ1-1 TRBV28 CASSFPGGGSEAFF
15 TRBJ1-5 TRBV5-1 CASSLSEGRDQPQHF
14 TRBJ2-3 TRBV20-1 CSAESGSSTDTQYF
13 TRBJ2-7 TRBV6-5 CASGRQPRYEQYF
14 TRBJ1-5 TRBV19 CASKPQAGNQPQHF
18 TRBJ1-1 TRBV19 CASSTPGQRKILNTEAFF
13 TRBJ2-7 TRBV7-2 CASSSEPLQKQYF
14 TRBJ2-7 TRBV12-3/TRBV12-4 CASSLAGGFYEQYF
15 TRBJ2-1 TRBV28 CASSTQGLGYNEQFF
15 TRBJ2-2 TRBV20-1 CSALQGKENTGELFF
15 TRBJ1-2 TRBV6-5 CASSYGGTVGGGYTF
17 TRBJ2-3 TRBV7-2 CASSFKGAGGRTDTQYF
18 TRBJ1-4 TRBV5-1 CASSLGDREALGPEKLFF
12 TRBJ1-1 TRBV20-1 CSAHGGGTEAFF
15 TRBJ2-1 TRBV28 CASSLQDIGGDEQFF